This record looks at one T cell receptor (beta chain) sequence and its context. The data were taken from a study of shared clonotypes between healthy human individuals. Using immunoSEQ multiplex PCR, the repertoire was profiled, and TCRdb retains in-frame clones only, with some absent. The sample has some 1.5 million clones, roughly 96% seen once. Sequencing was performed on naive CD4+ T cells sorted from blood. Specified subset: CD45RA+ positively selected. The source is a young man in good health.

For the CDR3, the DNA is TGTGCCAGCAGCTGGGGTCTACTAAGGGGAGAGACCCAGTACTTC. The encoded protein is CASSWGLLRGETQYF. This chain joins TRBV7-2 and TRBJ2-5, with a tentative D call TRBD1 (5 bases). CDR3 length: 15 residues. Germline V gene data show CDR1 as SGHTA and CDR2 as FQGNSA. Trimming cost V 4 bases and J 4 bases, with 16 bases left between them.